This entry lists 27 T cell receptor beta chains sequenced from one sample in a study of blood T cell repertoires in COVID-19. Assay: immunoSEQ multiplex PCR; the TCRdb copy retains only in-frame clones and omits some. The repertoire holds 250,000 to 400,000 clones, around 87% seen once, with under 5.5% in the top ten. What was sequenced was PBMCs or T cells enriched from blood (not recorded which). These receptor sequences come from a woman in her 30s who had recovered from COVID-19.

This clone was detected only once. The chain is built from TRBV18 and TRBJ1-5; D is possibly TRBD1 (5 bases). This CDR3 region has 15 residues. Germline V CDR1 and CDR2: KGHSH, LQKENI. Trimming took 3 bases from V and 0 from J, leaving 9 bases between them. The CDR3 loop is CASSPTGGSNQPQHF. The CDR3 region has the DNA TGTGCCAGCTCACCTACCGGGGGTAGCAATCAGCCCCAGCATTTT.

The V and J genes are TRBV27 and TRBJ1-2, with a weak D call TRBD1 (5 bases). V was cut by 6 bases and J by 6 bases, with 14 bases left in between. Germline V gene data show CDR1 as MNHEY and CDR2 as SMNVEV (reference sequence). This CDR3 has 13 residues. The CDR3 DNA is TGTGCCAGCAGAACTAAGGCGGGGGATGGCTACACCTTC. Translating gives CASRTKAGDGYTF.

The rearrangement joins TRBV5-1 to TRBJ1-3; possibly TRBD1 for D (6 bases). The CDR3 covers 15 residues. V was cut by 0 bases and J by 8 bases, with 15 bases left in between. CDR1 is SGHRS, CDR2 YFSETQ, per germline. CDR3 amino acids: CASSLEGPGVDTIYF. In DNA form, the CDR3 reads TGCGCCAGCAGCTTGGAGGGGCCAGGGGTGGACACCATATATTTT.

The rearrangement joins TRBV5-6 to TRBJ1-2; perhaps TRBD1 as D (6 bases). Germline loops: CDR1 SGHDT, CDR2 YYEEEE. The ends were cut back, 2 bases at V and 2 bases at J, with 7 bases in the middle. This CDR3 spans 13 amino acids. The CDR3 DNA reads TGTGCCAGCAGCTTACAGGGAAACTATGGCTACACCTTC. Translating it yields CASSLQGNYGYTF.

V gene TRBV28 combines with J gene TRBJ2-6; 7 bases match TRBD2. With V trimmed by 1 base and J by 0 bases, 12 bases remained unmatched. CDR3 size: 20 residues. Germline values: CDR1 MDHEN, CDR2 SYDVKM. CDR3 in amino acids: CASSLLGGSAPLSGANVLTF. Written as DNA, the CDR3 is TGTGCCAGCAGTTTATTAGGCGGGAGCGCCCCTCTCTCTGGGGCCAACGTCCTGACTTTC.

The CDR3 DNA reads TGCGCCAGCTCGAGGGGCGGGGGGGCTGGAGATACGCAGTATTTT. This sequence encodes CASSRGGGAGDTQYF. V is TRBV5-1 and J is TRBJ2-3; TRBD2 aligns across 9 bases. The CDR3 contains 15 residues. Per germline, CDR1 SGHRS and CDR2 YFSETQ. J gave up 5 bases and V 7 bases, and 11 bases lay outside the gene matches.

This sequence joins TRBV7-9 and TRBJ1-1; D possibly corresponds to TRBD1 (6 bases). Germline V gives CDR1 SEHNR, CDR2 FQNEAQ (reference sequence). The CDR3 length is 16 residues. Trimming shortened V by 5 bases and J by 3 bases, and 19 bases separated the two germline ends. In nucleotides, the CDR3 is TGTGCCAGCAGCCCCCGGGTAAAGGGGGAACACACTGAAGCTTTCTTT. Amino acid sequence: CASSPRVKGEHTEAFF.

The rearrangement uses TRBV7-3 and TRBJ1-5; possible D gene TRBD1, 6 bases. Germline assignment: CDR1 SGHTA and CDR2 FQGTGA. With 2 bases removed from V and 5 bases from J, the gap between germline ends came to 7 bases. The CDR3 totals 13 residues. The CDR3 DNA sequence: TGTGCCAGCAGCTTAGGGGGCGATCAGCCCCAGCATTTT. Its protein product is CASSLGGDQPQHF.

The chain recombines TRBV9 with TRBJ1-3; D is ambiguous. Germline V lookup: CDR1 SGDLS, CDR2 YYNGEE. The CDR3 is made up of 15 amino acids. The V end lost 3 bases, the J end lost 4 bases, and 14 bases lay between the germline ends. DNA for the CDR3: TGTGCCAGCAGCGGGGTCGGCCCGCGGGGAAACACCATATATTTT. It codes for CASSGVGPRGNTIYF.

The chain uses TRBV19 and TRBJ2-7; the match to TRBD2 covers 7 bases. Germline trimming cut 4 bases from V and 1 base from J; bases unmatched to any gene: 10. CDR1 and CDR2 (germline): LNHDA, SQIVND (reference sequence). The CDR3 length is 16 residues. The CDR3 region is CASSTLPSGKSYEQYF. The CDR3 nucleotides read TGTGCCAGTAGTACTCTGCCTAGCGGCAAGTCCTACGAGCAGTACTTC.

V and J are TRBV12-2 and TRBJ2-5; no DNA check was done on the table's D call, TRBD1. TRBV12-2 is classified as a pseudogene. The CDR3 is 16 residues long. The CDR3 sequence is CASRLARTGRGETQYF. In DNA form, the CDR3 reads TGTGCAAGTCGCTTAGCGCGGACAGGGCGAGGAGAGACCCAGTACTTC.

This rearrangement joins TRBV10-3 to TRBJ1-1; the match to TRBD1 covers 7 bases. V dropped 2 bases and J dropped 7; count of bases not matched to a gene: 4. Germline CDR1 ENHRY, CDR2 SYGVKD. This CDR3 has 13 residues. For the CDR3, the DNA is TGTGCCATCAGTGAGACAGGGGAAAATGAAGCTTTCTTT. This encodes CAISETGENEAFF.

V is TRBV10-2 and J is TRBJ2-3; 8 nucleotides agree with TRBD1. The CDR3 covers 14 residues. The junction had 5 bases not matched to a gene; V was cut back by 9 bases and J by 0 bases. CDR1 is WSHSY, CDR2 SAAADI, per germline. This CDR3 reads CASTQGESTDTQYF. CDR3 coding DNA: TGCGCCAGTACACAGGGGGAAAGCACAGATACGCAGTATTTT.

The chain recombines TRBV2 with TRBJ2-7, with 7 bases matching TRBD1. The CDR3 is 12 amino acids. Germline trimming cut 7 bases from V and 4 bases from J; bases unmatched to any gene: 4. Germline CDR1 is SNHLY and CDR2 is FYNNEI. The CDR3 protein is CASTDRTYEQYF. In nucleotides, the CDR3 is TGTGCCAGCACGGACAGGACGTACGAGCAGTACTTC. Supplemented by reference TRBV2 and TRBJ2-7, the full variable domain reads EPEVTQTPSHQVTQMGQEVILRCVPISNHLYFYWYRQILGQKVEFLVSFYNNEISEKSEIFDDQFSVERPDGSNFTLKIRSTKLEDSAMYFCASTDRTYEQYFGPGTRLTVT.

V and J are TRBV5-6 and TRBJ1-2; D gene ambiguous. This CDR3 is 13 amino acids long. V shed 5 bases and J shed 1 base, with 9 bases lying between them. Germline CDR1 SGHDT, CDR2 YYEEEE. CDR3 in DNA: TGTGCCAGCAGGCGGGTCCTTAACTATGGCTACACCTTC. The encoded protein is CASRRVLNYGYTF.

This clone was seen more than once but under ten times. The rearrangement joins TRBV7-8 to TRBJ1-1; D is unresolved. Germline CDR1 is SGHVS and CDR2 is FQNEAQ. The CDR3 is made up of 13 amino acids. Deletions cut 1 base from V and 0 bases from J, with 3 bases between. CDR3 residues: CASSLGMNTEAFF. CDR3 DNA sequence: TGTGCCAGCAGCTTAGGTATGAACACTGAAGCTTTCTTT.

V and J are TRBV19 and TRBJ2-3; weak D call: TRBD2 (6 bases). The germline V gene has CDR1 LNHDA and CDR2 SQIVND (reference sequence). V gave up 8 bases and J gave up 0 bases, with 12 bases separating them. The CDR3 spans 14 residues. CDR3 nucleotide sequence: TGTGCCAGTTCGGGGGACTCTAGCACAGATACGCAGTATTTT. Amino acids: CASSGDSSTDTQYF.

This clone was counted only a few times. This chain uses TRBV28 with TRBJ1-6; no definite D call. The length of the CDR3 is 13 residues. Germline V CDR1 and CDR2: MDHEN, SYDVKM. Between the trimmed V and J ends, which lost 3 bases and 10 bases, there was a span of 10 bases. The CDR3 region is CASSLAVESPLHF. The CDR3 DNA follows: TGTGCCAGCAGTTTGGCGGTTGAGTCACCCCTCCACTTT.

The chain combines TRBV7-2 with TRBJ1-2; tentatively, D is TRBD1 (5 bases). The CDR3 sequence is 14 residues long. CDR1 and CDR2 (germline): SGHTA, FQGNSA. V lost 0 bases, J lost 2 bases, and 7 bases lay in between. The DNA of the CDR3 is TGTGCCAGCAGCTTAGCAACAGGCAACTATGGCTACACCTTC. Translating gives CASSLATGNYGYTF.

The rearrangement joins TRBV29-1 to TRBJ2-7, with TRBD2 matching 10 bases. Trimming took 1 base from V and 3 from J; bases not matched to a gene: 6. CDR1 is SQVTM and CDR2 is ANQGSEA in the germline V gene. This CDR3 has 15 residues. The CDR3 region is CSVEVPSSGGYEQYF. The CDR3 nucleotides read TGCAGCGTTGAAGTCCCGTCTAGCGGGGGCTACGAGCAGTACTTC.

The chain combines TRBV12-3 or TRBV12-4 with TRBJ2-5, with a possible D match to TRBD2 (6 bases). This CDR3 region has 13 residues. V lost 6 bases to trimming and J lost 2 bases, with 10 bases between them. This CDR3 reads CASRLRGQETQYF. The CDR3, as DNA: TGTGCCAGCAGGTTACGGGGGCAAGAGACCCAGTACTTC.

The chain combines TRBV11-3 with TRBJ2-1; perhaps TRBD1 as D (5 bases). This CDR3 region has 15 residues. V was clipped by 5 bases and J by 5 bases, with 16 bases between them. Germline V gene lookup returns CDR1 SGHNT and CDR2 YENEEA. The CDR3 region is CASSLTTEPNNEQFF. The CDR3 DNA follows: TGTGCCAGCAGCCTTACGACAGAGCCAAACAATGAGCAGTTCTTC.

This chain links TRBV5-1 with TRBJ1-2; D is unresolved. Germline-derived CDR1 and CDR2 are SGHRS and YFSETQ. V gave up 2 bases and J gave up 0 bases, with 11 bases separating them. The CDR3 contains 15 residues. CDR3 protein: CASSFTTETNYGYTF. CDR3 nucleotide sequence: TGCGCCAGCAGCTTCACGACGGAGACTAACTATGGCTACACCTTC.

This clone has a single count. The rearrangement links TRBV5-1 to TRBJ2-3; 8 bases are a match to TRBD2. This CDR3 has 13 amino acids. CDR1 and CDR2 (germline): SGHRS, YFSETQ. V shed 2 bases and J 6 bases; nucleotides not matched to a gene: 2. The CDR3 spells CASSLQRGDTQYF. DNA of the CDR3: TGCGCCAGCAGCTTACAGCGGGGGGATACGCAGTATTTT.

CDR3 region: CASSIRDFSTDTQYF. As DNA, the CDR3 is TGTGCCAGTAGTATCAGGGACTTTAGCACAGATACGCAGTATTTT. The rearrangement uses TRBV19 and TRBJ2-3, with a tentative D call TRBD2 (6 bases). Germline V gene data show CDR1 as LNHDA and CDR2 as SQIVND (reference sequence). Trimming pared 3 bases from V and 0 bases from J, leaving 10 bases between. There are 15 residues in the CDR3. Full variable domain (outside the CDR3, taken from reference TRBV19 and TRBJ2-3): DGGITQSPKYLFRKEGQNVTLSCEQNLNHDAMYWYRQDPGQGLRLIYYSQIVNDFQKGDIAEGYSVSREKKESFPLTVTSAQKNPTAFYLCASSIRDFSTDTQYFGPGTRLTVL.

As DNA, the CDR3 is TGTGCCTGGAGTGTCGGGGTTGGCTATGGCTACACCTTC. Translating gives CAWSVGVGYGYTF. The chain links TRBV30 to TRBJ1-2; D call uncertain. Deletions cut 0 bases from V and 4 bases from J, with 9 bases between. Germline CDR1 is GTSNPN and CDR2 is SVGIG (reference sequence). The CDR3 loop spans 13 amino acids.

The V call is TRBV6-4, the J call TRBJ2-1; TRBD2 aligns across 15 bases. The trim removed 4 bases at V and 6 bases at J, leaving 1 base unmatched. The CDR3 contains 15 residues. Germline values: CDR1 MRHNA, CDR2 SNTAGT. The CDR3: CASSGTSGGANEQFF. CDR3 nucleotide sequence: TGTGCCAGCAGTGGGACTAGCGGGGGGGCCAATGAGCAGTTCTTC.